The sequence of this TCR beta chain was determined in a study of shared clonotypes between healthy human individuals. There are 14 residues in the CDR3. Trimming pared 3 bases from V and 1 base from J, leaving 13 bases between. Germline values: CDR1 SQVTM, CDR2 ANQGSEA. Measured with immunoSEQ multiplex PCR; TCRdb has only the in-frame clones, and not every one. The table records 2 million to 2.5 million clones, under 95% of them present only once. This clone was seen a single time. The sequencing input was naive CD4+ T cells from PBMCs. Subset given: CD45RA+ positively selected. This chain links TRBV29-1 with TRBJ2-7, with D possibly TRBD1 on 6 matching bases. The TCR sequence derives from a man younger than 30 in good health. Some clones in this sample may be carry-over from other donors' samples. The CDR3 region has the DNA TGCAGCGTTGAGGAATCACAGGGTTCCTACGAGCAGTACTTC. This gives the protein CSVEESQGSYEQYF.